Listed below are T cell receptor beta chains from one sample, sequenced in a study of blood T cell repertoires in COVID-19. Generated by immunoSEQ multiplex PCR, the TCRdb table keeps only in-frame clones and is missing some. The repertoire holds about 280,000 clones, with about four fifths as singletons. Material for sequencing was peripheral blood. The source is a woman aged 50 to 60 who had recovered from COVID-19. Each CDR3 is given with its conserved first and last residue. D genes are given only for firm matches. Size values are once, few and many counts, or a class for expanded clones, and some rows have none.

abundance,j_gene,v_gene,d_gene,CDR3nt,CDR3aa
-,TRBJ1-1,TRBV11-3,-,TGTGCCAGCAGCTTTCACAGGGATTCTGAAGCTTTCTTT,CASSFHRDSEAFF
few,TRBJ1-1,TRBV7-8,TRBD1,TGTGCCAGCAGCTTACAGGGGGGAGGCACTGAAGCTTTCTTT,CASSLQGGGTEAFF
-,TRBJ1-2,TRBV27,-,TGTGCCAGCAGTTTGAAGGGGGATGGCTACACCTTC,CASSLKGDGYTF
-,TRBJ1-2,TRBV3-1/TRBV3-2,TRBD1,TGTGCCAGCAGCCCCAACTTACTGGGACAGGGGGCTAAAAACTATGGCTACACCTTC,CASSPNLLGQGAKNYGYTF
-,TRBJ1-6,TRBV6-2/TRBV6-3,-,TGTGCCAGCAGCCCCAACCCGACAGGTCGAGCTTCACCCCTCCACTTT,CASSPNPTGRASPLHF
-,TRBJ1-2,TRBV23-1,-,TGCGCCAGCAGTCCTGAGAGGCGGATATGCCTAGCTAACTATGGCTACACCTTC,CASSPERRICLANYGYTF
-,TRBJ1-1,TRBV19,-,TGTGCCAGTAGTGATCAGGGGAACACTGAAGCTTTCTTT,CASSDQGNTEAFF
once,TRBJ1-2,TRBV7-3,-,TGTGCCAGCAGCTTAAACGGCGGCGGAGGTCATGGCTACACCTTC,CASSLNGGGGHGYTF
few,TRBJ1-3,TRBV5-1,TRBD1,TGCGCCAGCAGCTTGGCCCCGGGACAGAGCTCTGGAAACACCATATATTTT,CASSLAPGQSSGNTIYF
-,TRBJ2-1,TRBV5-1,TRBD1,TGCGCCAGCAGAACTCAGGGACAGTACAATGAGCAGTTCTTC,CASRTQGQYNEQFF
-,TRBJ2-7,TRBV18,TRBD2,TGTGCCAGCTCACCACCGGGGAGGGAGGGTTACGAGCAGTACTTC,CASSPPGREGYEQYF
-,TRBJ2-1,TRBV18,-,TGTGCCAGCTCACCGCAGGGGGGCAATGAGCAGTTCTTC,CASSPQGGNEQFF
-,TRBJ1-1,TRBV5-1,-,TGCGCCAGCAGCTTGGAAGGGAGAACTGAAGCTTTCTTT,CASSLEGRTEAFF
-,TRBJ2-5,TRBV2,TRBD2,TGTGCCAGCAAGGATAGCGGGGGTACGGGGGAGACCCAGTACTTC,CASKDSGGTGETQYF
-,TRBJ2-3,TRBV28,-,TGTGCCAGCGGTACATCAGTCGCGCAGTATTTT,CASGTSVAQYF
-,TRBJ1-2,TRBV27,-,TGTGCCAGCAGTTTGGGGACACTCTATGGCTACACCTTC,CASSLGTLYGYTF
few,TRBJ2-2,TRBV5-1,TRBD1,TGCGCCAGCAGCCGGGGCGGGACAGGAGAGACCGGGGAGCTGTTTTTT,CASSRGGTGETGELFF
-,TRBJ1-1,TRBV28,TRBD1,TGTGCCAGCAGCTTAGGGACAGGAAGGTACACTGAAGCTTTCTTT,CASSLGTGRYTEAFF
-,TRBJ2-2,TRBV24-1,TRBD1,TGTGCCACCAGTGACTCGACCGGGACAGGCCACACCGGGGAGCTGTTTTTT,CATSDSTGTGHTGELFF
once,TRBJ1-5,TRBV27,-,TGTGCCAGCAGTTTGGGCCCATCAGGCAATCAGCCCCAGCATTTT,CASSLGPSGNQPQHF
-,TRBJ1-4,TRBV28,-,TGTGCCAGCAGTTTAGACATTAATGAAAAACTGTTTTTT,CASSLDINEKLFF
-,TRBJ1-1,TRBV4-2,-,TGTGCCAGCAGCCAAGATCGGAGCAACACTGAAGCTTTCTTT,CASSQDRSNTEAFF
-,TRBJ1-6,TRBV2,-,TGTGCCAGCAGCGGCAGGGGATTCGGATCCTATAATTCACCCCTCCACTTT,CASSGRGFGSYNSPLHF
-,TRBJ1-6,TRBV25-1,TRBD1,TGTGCCAGCAGTGATGGGACAGGGCTGTATAATTCACCCCTCCACTTT,CASSDGTGLYNSPLHF
-,TRBJ1-1,TRBV5-1,-,TGCGCCAGCAGCCTGCTGGGGCTGGGTACTGAAGCTTTCTTT,CASSLLGLGTEAFF
-,TRBJ2-7,TRBV10-1,TRBD1,TGCGCCAGCAGTGTAGTTGGAAAGGGGGCAGGCGAGCAGTACTTC,CASSVVGKGAGEQYF
-,TRBJ2-5,TRBV3-1/TRBV3-2,-,TGTGCCAGCAGCCGTTGGGGCGGAGAGACCCAGTACTTC,CASSRWGGETQYF
-,TRBJ2-1,TRBV29-1,-,TGCAGCACCGCCCCCGGAGAAGCCTACAATGAGCAGTTCTTC,CSTAPGEAYNEQFF
-,TRBJ2-3,TRBV7-8,-,TGTGCCAGCAGCTCCACAGGGTACACTAGCACAGATACGCAGTATTTT,CASSSTGYTSTDTQYF
-,TRBJ1-2,TRBV14,-,TGTGCCAGCAGCCTAGGAGGGTCTTATGGCTACACCTTC,CASSLGGSYGYTF
-,TRBJ1-2,TRBV9,-,TGTGCCAGCAGCGTCACAGGATTCTCTGGCTACACCTTC,CASSVTGFSGYTF
-,TRBJ1-4,TRBV18,-,TGTGCCAGCTCACCAGGGGCCGGGCTTTATGAAAAACTGTTTTTT,CASSPGAGLYEKLFF
-,TRBJ1-1,TRBV7-2,-,TGTGCCAGCAGCCCCATCCGCTTGCGGGACGAGAACACTGAAGCTTTCTTT,CASSPIRLRDENTEAFF
-,TRBJ2-7,TRBV5-6,-,TGTGCCAGCAGCCGCGTCGCCTACGAGCAGTACTTC,CASSRVAYEQYF
-,TRBJ2-1,TRBV30,-,TGTGCCTGGAGTCGTAAGGGTCAGGGTAGATCCAATGAGCAGTTCTTC,CAWSRKGQGRSNEQFF
few,TRBJ2-7,TRBV27,TRBD1,TGTGCCAGCAGTTCCGGGACAGGGGGGTACGAGCAGTACTTC,CASSSGTGGYEQYF
once,TRBJ2-7,TRBV9,-,TGTGCCAGCAGCGTAGGGGGGGTGGCCTACGAGCAGTACTTC,CASSVGGVAYEQYF
few,TRBJ2-7,TRBV1,-,TGCACCAGCAGCGGTGTTGTGAGGTACTTC,CTSSGVVRYF
few,TRBJ2-2,TRBV27,-,TGTGCCAGCAGTTTATCCCCAGGGTACGGCACCGGGGAGCTGTTTTTT,CASSLSPGYGTGELFF
-,TRBJ1-2,TRBV27,TRBD1,TGTGCCAGCAGTCCACTGGGACAGGGGGTGTCCGGAGGCTACACCTTC,CASSPLGQGVSGGYTF
-,TRBJ2-3,TRBV28,TRBD2,TGTGCCAGCAGCCGACCAGCGGGAGGGGCGGATACGCAGTATTTT,CASSRPAGGADTQYF
-,TRBJ1-5,TRBV27,TRBD1,TGTGCCAGCAGTTGGACCTGGGACAGGGGGGGTTATAGCAATCAGCCCCAGCATTTT,CASSWTWDRGGYSNQPQHF
-,TRBJ1-1,TRBV7-3,TRBD1,TGTGCCAGCAGCTCACAGGGGGAGAACACTGAAGCTTTCTTT,CASSSQGENTEAFF
-,TRBJ2-1,TRBV2,-,TGTGCCAGCACCCTCGGAGGCAATGAGCAGTTCTTC,CASTLGGNEQFF
-,TRBJ2-2,TRBV2,-,TGTGCCAGCAGTGAGGCGGGACCCATGAACACCGGGGAGCTGTTTTTT,CASSEAGPMNTGELFF
-,TRBJ1-4,TRBV3-1/TRBV3-2,-,TGTGCCAGCAGGCCAAGGGGCTCGGGGGTATGTCCTACTAATGAAAAACTGTTTTTT,CASRPRGSGVCPTNEKLFF
-,TRBJ1-2,TRBV18,TRBD1,TGTGCCAGCTCAGAGGCGGGACAGGGATATGGCTACACCTTC,CASSEAGQGYGYTF
-,TRBJ1-6,TRBV6-6,TRBD1,TGTGCCAGCAGTCCGGACAGGGGGAGCTCACCCCTCCACTTT,CASSPDRGSSPLHF
-,TRBJ2-5,TRBV3-1/TRBV3-2,TRBD2,TGTGCCAGCAGCCTCCGACGGAGCGGGGGGCAAGAGACCCAGTACTTC,CASSLRRSGGQETQYF